Below, one TCR beta chain is given with its context. CDR1 is MNHGY, CDR2 SVAAGI, per germline. The length of the CDR3 is 16 residues. Between the trimmed V and J ends, which lost 3 bases and 7 bases, there was a span of 19 bases. Assay: immunoSEQ multiplex PCR; the TCRdb copy retains only in-frame clones and omits some. The table includes about 160,000 clones, approximately 84% detected once. The source of the sample is a study of blood T cell repertoires in COVID-19. This sequence joins TRBV6-9 and TRBJ2-1; TRBD1 is a possible D gene (6 bases). The origin of this receptor is a man in his forties or fifties with acute or convalescent COVID-19. The sample taken for sequencing was peripheral blood. The chain's CDR3 is CASSYLTRGQGNEQFF. CDR3 DNA: TGTGCCAGCAGTTACCTAACCAGGGGCCAGGGGAATGAGCAGTTCTTC.